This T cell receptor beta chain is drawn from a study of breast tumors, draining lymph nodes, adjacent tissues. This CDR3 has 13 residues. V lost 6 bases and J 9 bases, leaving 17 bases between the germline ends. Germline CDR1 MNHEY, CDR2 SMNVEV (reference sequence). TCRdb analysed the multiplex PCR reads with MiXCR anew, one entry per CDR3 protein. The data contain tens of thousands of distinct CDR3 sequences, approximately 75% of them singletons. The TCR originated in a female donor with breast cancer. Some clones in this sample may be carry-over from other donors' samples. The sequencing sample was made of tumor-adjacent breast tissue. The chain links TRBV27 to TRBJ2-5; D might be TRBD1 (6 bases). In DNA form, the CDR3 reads TGTGCCAGCAGGGACAGTATATCGGTGGCCCAGTACTTC. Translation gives CASRDSISVAQYF.